These 26 T cell receptor beta chains originate from one sample sequenced in a study of blood T cell repertoires in COVID-19. Assay: immunoSEQ multiplex PCR; the TCRdb copy retains only in-frame clones and omits some. The sample contains under 250,000 clones, around 84% of which appear only once. Sequencing was carried out using peripheral blood. The receptor set was obtained from a man in his fifties who had recovered from COVID-19.

The rearrangement links TRBV6-5 to TRBJ1-1; D perhaps matches TRBD1 (6 bases). Trimming removed 2 bases from V and 8 bases from J, with 15 bases in between. Germline V lookup: CDR1 MNHEY, CDR2 SVGAGI. The CDR3 has 14 amino acids. This chain's CDR3 is CASSYGGHRSEAFF. In DNA, the CDR3 is TGTGCCAGCAGTTACGGGGGCCACCGATCCGAAGCTTTCTTT.

Remarks on this clone: Other DNA sequences within the sample encode an identical CDR3. The gene calls are TRBV27 and TRBJ2-1; TRBD2 matches 14 bases. J gave up 7 bases and V 5 bases, and 4 bases lay outside the gene matches. The CDR3 length is 15 residues. CDR1 is MNHEY and CDR2 is SMNVEV in the germline V gene (reference sequence). The CDR3 coding sequence is TGTGCCAGCAGTCCCGGGACTAGCGGGAGAAATGAGCAGTTCTTC. Protein sequence: CASSPGTSGRNEQFF.

This chain uses TRBV19 with TRBJ2-7; 8 bases line up with TRBD1. After removal of 9 bases from V and 4 bases from J, the junction contained 8 bases not matched to a gene. Germline assignment: CDR1 LNHDA and CDR2 SQIVND (reference sequence). The CDR3 has 13 residues. DNA of the CDR3: TGTGCCAGCAACAGGGGGTTGGGTTACGAGCAGTACTTC. This encodes CASNRGLGYEQYF.

The chain is built from TRBV28 and TRBJ2-7, with D possibly matching TRBD1 (6 bases). The CDR3 sequence is 14 residues long. From germline, CDR1 is MDHEN and CDR2 SYDVKM. V was clipped by 5 bases and J by 2 bases, with 13 bases between them. The CDR3 region is CASSPSGQTYEQYF. For the CDR3, the DNA is TGTGCCAGCAGTCCCTCGGGACAAACCTACGAGCAGTACTTC.

This chain uses TRBV28 with TRBJ2-2; 7 nucleotides align to TRBD1. The CDR3 sequence is 14 residues long. V was pared by 6 bases and J by 7 bases, with 8 bases of the junction left unmatched. Looked up from germline, CDR1 is MDHEN and CDR2 is SYDVKM. The DNA of the CDR3 is TGTGCCAGCAGAGGACAGGTCCTTTACGGGGAGCTGTTTTTT. This encodes CASRGQVLYGELFF.

This clone was detected a few times. The V gene is TRBV29-1, the J gene TRBJ2-1; D may be TRBD1 (7 bases). CDR1 SQVTM and CDR2 ANQGSEA come from the germline V gene. Trimming shortened V by 6 bases and J by 4 bases, and 13 bases separated the two germline ends. The CDR3 sequence is 13 residues long. The CDR3 protein is CSVGGQRYNEQFF. Here the CDR3 DNA reads TGCAGCGTCGGGGGACAGCGGTACAATGAGCAGTTCTTC.

To note about this clone: Other DNA sequences in the sample encode the same CDR3. The CDR3 DNA is TGTGCCAGCAGTTTATTTACTAGCGGGAACACCGGGGAGCTGTTTTTT. Its translation is CASSLFTSGNTGELFF. The rearrangement uses TRBV28 and TRBJ2-2, with 8 bases identical to TRBD2. V lost 1 base to trimming and J lost 1 base; unmatched junction nucleotides: 2. This CDR3 has 16 amino acids. Germline CDR1 and CDR2: MDHEN and SYDVKM. Looking up the rest from reference TRBV28 and TRBJ2-2 gives the full variable domain: DVKVTQSSRYLVKRTGEKVFLECVQDMDHENMFWYRQDPGLGLRLIYFSYDVKMKEKGDIPEGYSVSREKKERFSLILESASTNQTSMYLCASSLFTSGNTGELFFGEGSRLTVL.

The V and J genes are TRBV18 and TRBJ2-7; 7 positions match TRBD2. Trimming took 3 bases from V and 4 from J; bases not matched to a gene: 12. The CDR3 is made up of 16 amino acids. Germline V CDR1 and CDR2: KGHSH, LQKENI. The CDR3 DNA follows: TGTGCCAGCTCACCCTCCGGGCTAGCGGCGACGTACGAGCAGTACTTC. It encodes CASSPSGLAATYEQYF.

This clone was found a few times. This sequence joins TRBV5-1 and TRBJ2-2, with a tentative D call TRBD1 (5 bases). V gave up 0 bases and J gave up 4 bases, with 13 bases separating them. Germline CDR1 and CDR2: SGHRS and YFSETQ. There are 16 residues in the CDR3. The CDR3, as DNA: TGCGCCAGCAGCTTGGTTGCAGGGTTGGGCACCGGGGAGCTGTTTTTT. Amino acid sequence: CASSLVAGLGTGELFF.

This rearrangement joins TRBV3-1 (or the pseudogene TRBV3-2) to TRBJ1-2, with TRBD1 matching 10 bases. The CDR3 length is 15 residues. V shed 2 bases, J shed 5 bases, and the junction held 5 bases outside the gene matches. Looked up from germline, CDR1 is LGHDT and CDR2 is YNNKEL (reference sequence). The chain's CDR3 is CASSQLDRGHYGYTF. CDR3 DNA sequence: TGTGCCAGCAGCCAATTAGACAGGGGGCATTATGGCTACACCTTC.

This chain connects TRBV10-3 to TRBJ2-3; TRBD1 agrees at 7 bases. The CDR3 covers 14 residues. The germline CDR1 and CDR2 sequences are ENHRY and SYGVKD. With 5 bases clipped from V and 2 bases from J, the junction kept 4 bases outside the gene matches. The DNA of the CDR3 is TGTGCCATCAGTATGGGACAGCACACAGATACGCAGTATTTT. This translates into CAISMGQHTDTQYF.

The chain joins TRBV27 to TRBJ1-5; D may be TRBD1 (6 bases). Trimming cost V 2 bases and J 7 bases, with 15 bases left between them. This CDR3 comprises 15 residues. Germline values: CDR1 MNHEY, CDR2 SMNVEV (reference sequence). This CDR3 is CASSLGAGVGQPQHF. DNA of the CDR3: TGTGCCAGCAGTTTAGGGGCAGGGGTAGGACAGCCCCAGCATTTT.

The rearrangement uses TRBV28 and TRBJ2-1, with TRBD1 identical over 9 bases. The CDR3 is 15 amino acids. Germline V gene sequence: CDR1 MDHEN, CDR2 SYDVKM. Trimming cost V 5 bases and J 7 bases; bases outside gene matches: 9. The CDR3 loop reads CASSPLGQGLNEQFF. CDR3 coding DNA: TGTGCCAGCAGTCCACTCGGACAGGGGTTAAATGAGCAGTTCTTC.

V gene TRBV4-2 combines with J gene TRBJ1-1; D uncertain. The CDR3 is 13 amino acids. V lost 0 bases to trimming and J lost 1 base, with 3 bases between them. CDR1 and CDR2 from the germline V gene are LGHNA and YNFKEQ. The CDR3 DNA is TGTGCCAGCAGCCAAGACGGGAACACTGAAGCTTTCTTT. It encodes CASSQDGNTEAFF.

This clone is a singleton in its sample. The chain employs TRBV5-1 and TRBJ2-1; 13 nucleotides match TRBD2. This CDR3 contains 16 residues. The germline CDR1 and CDR2 sequences are SGHRS and YFSETQ. Unmatched junction bases numbered 3, after V lost 4 bases and J lost 2 bases. CDR3 DNA: TGCGCCAGCAGCGCGGGACTAGCGGGACCCTACAATGAGCAGTTCTTC. As protein: CASSAGLAGPYNEQFF. Full variable domain (rest looked up from reference TRBV5-1 and TRBJ2-1): KAGVTQTPRYLIKTRGQQVTLSCSPISGHRSVSWYQQTPGQGLQFLFEYFSETQRNKGNFPGRFSGRQFSNSRSEMNVSTLELGDSALYLCASSAGLAGPYNEQFFGPGTRLTVL.

The V and J genes are TRBV14 and TRBJ2-7; a weak D match, TRBD2 (6 bases). The CDR3 spans 15 residues. CDR1 is SGHDN, CDR2 FVKESK, per germline. V was trimmed by 4 bases and J by 1 base, leaving 14 bases between them. CDR3 in DNA: TGTGCCAGCAGCCGACCGGGAGATAGGTCCTACGAGCAGTACTTC. Protein: CASSRPGDRSYEQYF.

Turning to this clone: The same CDR3 can be traced to other DNA sequences in this sample. V gene TRBV19 combines with J gene TRBJ2-5; TRBD2 might be the D (5 bases). The CDR3 is made up of 13 amino acids. The V and J ends lost 3 bases and 5 bases respectively, with 10 bases between them. Per the germline V gene, CDR1 is LNHDA and CDR2 is SQIVND (reference sequence). The CDR3 DNA reads TGTGCCAGTAGTATGGCGGGTGGGGAGACCCAGTACTTC. The encoded protein is CASSMAGGETQYF.

The chain couples TRBV3-1 (or the pseudogene TRBV3-2) to TRBJ2-1, with D maybe TRBD2 (5 bases). This CDR3 has 14 residues. Germline loops: CDR1 LGHDT, CDR2 YNNKEL (reference sequence). The V end lost 5 bases, the J end lost 6 bases, and 14 bases lay between the germline ends. CDR3 DNA: TGTGCCAGCAGCGCCCGGGGATCCGGCAATGAGCAGTTCTTC. It encodes CASSARGSGNEQFF.

This chain connects TRBV30 to TRBJ2-7; 10 nucleotides align to TRBD2. This CDR3 contains 17 residues. Trimming at V came to 4 bases and at J to 3 bases, leaving 15 bases not matched to a gene. Germline V lookup: CDR1 GTSNPN, CDR2 SVGIG (reference sequence). This chain's CDR3 is CAWINGFNSGGNYEQYF. The CDR3 nucleotides read TGTGCCTGGATTAATGGCTTTAATAGCGGGGGGAACTACGAGCAGTACTTC.

The chain links TRBV3-1 (or the pseudogene TRBV3-2) to TRBJ2-1; 7 nucleotides match TRBD2. V lost 4 bases to trimming and J lost 10 bases; unmatched junction nucleotides: 13. CDR1 LGHDT and CDR2 YNNKEL come from the germline V gene (reference sequence). The length of the CDR3 is 15 residues. The CDR3, as DNA: TGTGCCAGCAGCCCTGGTGGGATAGCGGGTGCCGAGCAGTTCTTC. It translates to CASSPGGIAGAEQFF.

The rearrangement uses TRBV7-9 and TRBJ1-6; 7 positions agree with TRBD1. This CDR3 is 15 amino acids long. CDR1 is SEHNR and CDR2 is FQNEAQ in the germline V gene (reference sequence). V shed 0 bases and J 6 bases; nucleotides not matched to a gene: 2. This chain's CDR3 is CASSLAGGSNSPLHF. Written as DNA, the CDR3 is TGTGCCAGCAGCTTAGCAGGGGGCAGTAATTCACCCCTCCACTTT.

CDR3 nucleotides: TGTGCCAGCAGCAAACAGGGGCCCCTCCACTTT. Translated, it gives CASSKQGPLHF. The chain links TRBV14 to TRBJ1-6, with TRBD1 matching 7 bases. The CDR3 runs to 11 residues. From germline, CDR1 is SGHDN and CDR2 FVKESK. V lost 5 bases, J lost 13 bases, and 2 bases stayed unmatched.

This rearrangement joins TRBV7-9 to TRBJ2-5, with D possibly being TRBD2 (6 bases). Germline V gives CDR1 SEHNR, CDR2 FQNEAQ (reference sequence). This CDR3 contains 14 residues. Trimming took 2 bases from V and 5 from J, leaving 12 bases between them. CDR3 nucleotide sequence: TGTGCCAGCAGCTTATTCACGGGAGTCGAGACCCAGTACTTC. This gives the protein CASSLFTGVETQYF. Complete variable domain (other parts from reference TRBV7-9 and TRBJ2-5): DTGVSQNPRHKITKRGQNVTFRCDPISEHNRLYWYRQTLGQGPEFLTYFQNEAQLEKSRLLSDRFSAERPKGSFSTLEIQRTEQGDSAMYLCASSLFTGVETQYFGPGTRLLVL.

This chain connects TRBV6-5 to TRBJ2-7; 7 bases map to TRBD1. The germline gives CDR1 MNHEY, CDR2 SVGAGI. J was trimmed by 0 bases and V by 6 bases; bases with no gene match: 8. The CDR3 extends over 15 amino acids. DNA of the CDR3: TGTGCCAGCAGGAAGGACAGGTCCGACTCCTACGAGCAGTACTTC. This translates into CASRKDRSDSYEQYF.

V gene TRBV10-3 combines with J gene TRBJ2-1; D is perhaps TRBD2 (5 bases). The germline V and J ends were trimmed by 0 bases and 2 bases, with 11 bases remaining between them. The CDR3 has 16 residues. Germline CDR1 reads ENHRY; CDR2 reads SYGVKD. CDR3 coding DNA: TGTGCCATCAGTGAGTCCCCGGACTCTACCTACAATGAGCAGTTCTTC. Amino acid sequence: CAISESPDSTYNEQFF.

The CDR3 coding sequence is TGCAGCGTGCCCGGGACAGGTGGAGAGACCCAGTACTTC. Translating it yields CSVPGTGGETQYF. This chain uses TRBV29-1 with TRBJ2-5; 8 nucleotides align to TRBD1. Germline loops: CDR1 SQVTM, CDR2 ANQGSEA. The CDR3 is 13 residues long. The trim removed 6 bases at V and 4 bases at J, leaving 7 bases unmatched.